These 27 T cell receptor beta chains were sequenced from one sample in a study of shared clonotypes between healthy human individuals. Profiling relied on immunoSEQ multiplex PCR, and the TCRdb table lists in-frame clones only, not all of them. Of about 2.3 million clones in the sample, about nine tenths were seen once. The sequencing sample was made of naive CD4+ T cells from PBMCs. Noted subset: CD45RA+ positively selected. The receptors come from a man between 18 and 35 years old in good health. Some clones in this sample may be carry-over from other donors' samples.

The chain joins TRBV7-3 to TRBJ2-1; 9 positions agree with TRBD2. Per germline, CDR1 SGHTA and CDR2 FQGTGA. V dropped 3 bases and J dropped 7; count of bases not matched to a gene: 4. CDR3 size: 14 residues. Here the CDR3 DNA reads TGTGCCAGCAGCTTGGCGGGAGGGCTTAATGAGCAGTTCTTC. Translation gives CASSLAGGLNEQFF.

The V call is TRBV18, the J call TRBJ2-7; maybe TRBD2 (6 bases). From germline, CDR1 is KGHSH and CDR2 LQKENI. The CDR3 has 13 amino acids. Trimming took off 5 bases at V and 9 bases at J, with 17 bases between the two ends. The CDR3 loop reads CASSSPPPGRQYF. For the CDR3, the DNA is TGTGCCAGCTCATCGCCCCCCCCCGGGAGGCAGTACTTC.

This rearrangement joins TRBV28 to TRBJ1-5; D possibly corresponds to TRBD1 (6 bases). V was shortened by 6 bases and J by 3 bases, with 15 bases between the two germline ends. Germline CDR1 MDHEN, CDR2 SYDVKM. The CDR3 length is 15 residues. The CDR3 DNA is TGTGCCAGCAGGAGTACAGGGACTTACAATCAGCCCCAGCATTTT. This sequence encodes CASRSTGTYNQPQHF.

The V call is TRBV11-3, the J call TRBJ2-7; no firm D call. CDR3 length: 15 amino acids. Between the trimmed V and J ends, which lost 5 bases and 5 bases, there was a span of 19 bases. Germline CDR1 SGHNT, CDR2 YENEEA. The CDR3: CASSRSRTPSDEQYF. The CDR3 bases are TGTGCCAGCAGCCGTTCCCGGACCCCTTCCGACGAGCAGTACTTC.

The rearrangement joins TRBV6-6 to TRBJ1-1; D ambiguous. This CDR3 has 13 amino acids. Germline CDR1 and CDR2: MNHNY and SVGAGI (reference sequence). Trimming removed 7 bases at V and 3 bases at J, with 12 bases between. The CDR3 sequence: CASTITGDTEAFF. DNA for the CDR3: TGTGCCAGCACTATTACCGGGGACACTGAAGCTTTCTTT.

The V and J genes are TRBV5-1 and TRBJ2-1; 9 bases line up with TRBD2. From germline, CDR1 is SGHRS and CDR2 YFSETQ. This CDR3 contains 21 residues. V lost 3 bases to trimming and J lost 1 base; unmatched junction nucleotides: 20. The chain's CDR3 is CASSSQGGGRVGVRSYNEQFF. The CDR3 region has the DNA TGCGCCAGCAGCTCCCAGGGTGGCGGGAGGGTAGGGGTCCGATCCTACAATGAGCAGTTCTTC. Supplemented by reference TRBV5-1 and TRBJ2-1, the full variable domain reads KAGVTQTPRYLIKTRGQQVTLSCSPISGHRSVSWYQQTPGQGLQFLFEYFSETQRNKGNFPGRFSGRQFSNSRSEMNVSTLELGDSALYLCASSSQGGGRVGVRSYNEQFFGPGTRLTVL.

This sequence joins TRBV11-2 and TRBJ1-3, with D possibly matching TRBD1 (6 bases). V was clipped by 2 bases and J by 4 bases, with 12 bases between them. CDR1 is SGHAT and CDR2 is FQNNGV in the germline V gene. The CDR3 spans 15 residues. The CDR3 DNA reads as TGTGCCAGCAGCTTAACGGACAGCCTCGGAAACACCATATATTTT. Translating gives CASSLTDSLGNTIYF.

J is TRBJ2-6 and V is TRBV2; D remains ambiguous. The CDR3 length is 15 residues. Trimming took 5 bases from V and 1 from J, leaving 9 bases between them. Germline-derived CDR1 and CDR2 are SNHLY and FYNNEI. CDR3 loop: CASSPIGSGANVLTF. The CDR3 nucleotides are TGTGCCAGCAGTCCGATCGGGTCTGGGGCCAACGTCCTGACTTTC.

The V and J genes are TRBV9 and TRBJ2-7, with TRBD1 identical over 7 bases. Looked up from germline, CDR1 is SGDLS and CDR2 is YYNGEE. The CDR3 loop spans 13 amino acids. The V segment lost 4 bases and the J segment 2 bases; nucleotides outside the gene matches: 3. Written as DNA, the CDR3 is TGTGCCAGCAGCCGAGGGGGCCCCTACGAGCAGTACTTC. This sequence encodes CASSRGGPYEQYF.

The chain is built from TRBV28 and TRBJ2-7; D tentatively reads TRBD1 or TRBD2 (6 bases each). Per the germline V gene, CDR1 is MDHEN and CDR2 is SYDVKM. The CDR3 contains 14 residues. The V and J ends lost 10 bases and 7 bases respectively, with 23 bases between them. The CDR3 coding sequence is TGTGCCACCCTGGCGGGACATATACTACGAGAGCAGTACTTC. The encoded protein is CATLAGHILREQYF.

The J gene is TRBJ2-2, the V gene TRBV27, with D perhaps TRBD1 (5 bases). The V and J ends lost 7 bases and 0 bases respectively, with 15 bases between them. CDR3 length equals 16 residues. Looked up from germline, CDR1 is MNHEY and CDR2 is SMNVEV (reference sequence). This CDR3 is CASNLRARTNTGELFF. In DNA, the CDR3 is TGTGCCAGCAACCTCAGGGCCCGAACGAACACCGGGGAGCTGTTTTTT.

This chain joins TRBV14 and TRBJ2-3; 7 bases fit TRBD2. The CDR3 spans 16 residues. Germline CDR1 reads SGHDN; CDR2 reads FVKESK. J gave up 8 bases and V 0 bases, and 11 bases lay outside the gene matches. CDR3 bases: TGTGCCAGCAGCCAAGAGCCAGGCGGACTAGGGACTACGCAGTATTTT. Translating gives CASSQEPGGLGTTQYF.

The chain uses TRBV5-4 and TRBJ1-2; 9 bases align to TRBD1. Germline V gene lookup returns CDR1 SGHNT and CDR2 YYREEE (reference sequence). This CDR3 comprises 17 residues. After removal of 4 bases from V and 0 bases from J, the junction contained 10 bases not matched to a gene. The CDR3 bases are TGTGCCAGCAGCCCAGGGGACAGGGAGGCGACTAACTATGGCTACACCTTC. It translates to CASSPGDREATNYGYTF. Full variable domain (rest looked up from reference TRBV5-4 and TRBJ1-2): ETGVTQSPTHLIKTRGQQVTLRCSSQSGHNTVSWYQQALGQGPQFIFQYYREEENGRGNFPPRFSGLQFPNYSSELNVNALELDDSALYLCASSPGDREATNYGYTFGSGTRLTVV.

This rearrangement joins TRBV29-1 to TRBJ2-3; D perhaps matches TRBD2 (5 bases). From germline, CDR1 is SQVTM and CDR2 ANQGSEA. The length of the CDR3 is 14 residues. V lost 1 base, J lost 8 bases, and 16 bases lay in between. CDR3 region: CSVEVGVVPGTQYF. CDR3 in DNA: TGCAGCGTTGAAGTGGGAGTTGTACCAGGTACGCAGTATTTT.

The rearrangement links TRBV5-1 to TRBJ2-1, with D unclear. CDR1 and CDR2 from the germline V gene are SGHRS and YFSETQ. Trimming left V 0 bases short and J 3 bases short, with 7 bases between. CDR3 length: 14 residues. CDR3 sequence reads: CASSLDSYYNEQFF. In DNA, the CDR3 is TGCGCCAGCAGCTTGGATAGCTACTACAATGAGCAGTTCTTC.

This chain connects TRBV7-7 to TRBJ2-2; D remains unclear. Trimming shortened V by 2 bases and J by 3 bases, and 4 bases separated the two germline ends. There are 13 residues in the CDR3. Germline CDR1 is SSHAT and CDR2 is FNYEAQ (reference sequence). CDR3 region: CASSLTDTGELFF. The CDR3 coding sequence is TGTGCCAGCAGCTTAACAGACACCGGGGAGCTGTTTTTT.

The chain has TRBV6-6 and TRBJ1-4, with 8 nucleotides matching TRBD1. V lost 5 bases and J lost 8; bases outside the gene matches: 10. In germline, CDR1 is MNHNY, CDR2 SVGAGI (reference sequence). CDR3 size: 15 residues. Here the CDR3 reads CASSIRQGSLEKLFF. DNA for the CDR3: TGTGCCAGCAGTATCCGACAGGGGTCCTTGGAAAAACTGTTTTTT.

The CDR3 bases are TGTGCCAGTAGTTTGTCCAACCAAGAGACCCAGTACTTC. Translation: CASSLSNQETQYF. The chain links TRBV19 to TRBJ2-5; no reliable D call. CDR1 is LNHDA, CDR2 SQIVND, per germline (reference sequence). V lost 5 bases and J 0 bases, leaving 7 bases between the germline ends. This CDR3 is built from 13 residues.

As concerns this clone: The same CDR3 can be traced to other DNA sequences in this sample. The DNA of the CDR3 is TGTGCCAGCAGCCCTGGGGGCACAGATACGCAGTATTTT. Translated: CASSPGGTDTQYF. The chain is built from TRBV6-6 and TRBJ2-3; no firm D call. Germline V gene sequence: CDR1 MNHNY, CDR2 SVGAGI (reference sequence). Trimming took off 6 bases at V and 1 base at J, with 8 bases between the two ends. CDR3 length equals 13 residues.

The chain recombines TRBV7-9 with TRBJ2-1; no firm D call. This CDR3 comprises 11 residues. CDR1 and CDR2 (germline): SEHNR, FQNEAQ (reference sequence). V lost 4 bases and J 4 bases, leaving 2 bases between the germline ends. Here the CDR3 DNA reads TGTGCCAGCAGCTATTACAATGAGCAGTTCTTC. Amino acids: CASSYYNEQFF. The variable domain in full, completed from reference TRBV7-9 and TRBJ2-1, reads DTGVSQNPRHKITKRGQNVTFRCDPISEHNRLYWYRQTLGQGPEFLTYFQNEAQLEKSRLLSDRFSAERPKGSFSTLEIQRTEQGDSAMYLCASSYYNEQFFGPGTRLTVL.

The gene calls are TRBV28 and TRBJ2-7, with D possibly being TRBD1 or TRBD2 (6 bases each). The CDR3 spans 12 residues. V was shortened by 4 bases and J by 5 bases, with 9 bases between the two germline ends. Germline V gives CDR1 MDHEN, CDR2 SYDVKM. The chain's CDR3 is CASSSEGDEQYF. Here the CDR3 DNA reads TGTGCCAGCAGTTCGGAGGGGGACGAGCAGTACTTC.

The V and J genes are TRBV2 and TRBJ2-2; a possible D gene is TRBD1 (6 bases). The germline gives CDR1 SNHLY, CDR2 FYNNEI. The V gene lost 2 bases and the J gene lost 7 bases, with 11 bases spanning the gap. The CDR3 loop spans 14 amino acids. The CDR3 DNA sequence: TGTGCCAGCAGTGAACAGGGGATGGGCGGGGAGCTGTTTTTT. Protein: CASSEQGMGGELFF.

Worth noting for this clone: Additional DNA sequences in this sample encode the identical CDR3. The V gene is TRBV6-5, the J gene TRBJ1-5; TRBD1 might be the D (6 bases). This CDR3 spans 13 amino acids. Trimming removed 6 bases at V and 3 bases at J, with 9 bases between. The germline V gene has CDR1 MNHEY and CDR2 SVGAGI. The CDR3, as DNA: TGTGCCAGCAGCAGGACAGTCAATCAGCCCCAGCATTTT. It codes for CASSRTVNQPQHF.

The gene calls are TRBV7-9 and TRBJ2-3, with D hard to call. CDR3 length: 16 amino acids. CDR1 and CDR2 (germline): SEHNR, FQNEAQ (reference sequence). Between the trimmed V and J ends, which lost 3 bases and 2 bases, there was a span of 15 bases. The DNA for the CDR3 is TGTGCCAGCAGCTTGTTACGGCGCCAGACCACAGATACGCAGTATTTT. Its protein product is CASSLLRRQTTDTQYF.

This clone has only one observation. The rearrangement links TRBV5-5 to TRBJ1-2, with 8 bases aligning to TRBD1. J was trimmed by 8 bases and V by 3 bases; bases with no gene match: 6. Germline V gives CDR1 SGHKS, CDR2 YYEKEE (reference sequence). CDR3 length: 13 amino acids. CDR3 sequence: CASSSDRAAGYTF. The CDR3 DNA is TGTGCCAGCAGCTCGGACAGGGCAGCGGGCTACACCTTC.

The V gene is TRBV21-1, the J gene TRBJ2-2; TRBD1, the D gene given by the table, was not confirmed from the DNA. TRBV21-1 is a pseudogene. This CDR3 contains 14 residues. The CDR3: CAHRDRLLTGELFF. CDR3 DNA sequence: TGTGCACATCGGGACAGACTATTAACCGGGGAGCTGTTTTTT.

The gene calls are TRBV25-1 and TRBJ2-3; D gene unclear. The V end was cut by 4 bases, the J end by 3 bases, with 5 bases between. The length of the CDR3 is 12 residues. Germline values: CDR1 MGHDK, CDR2 SYGVNS. The CDR3 reads CASSAATDTQYF. For the CDR3, the DNA is TGTGCCAGCAGTGCTGCAACAGATACGCAGTATTTT.